The source of this TCR beta chain is a study of monozygotic twins with inflammatory bowel disease. General study points: Possibly because of limited power, concordant and discordant twins showed no difference in repertoire similarity.

Every single donor had an approximately 2.7 ml blood sample drawn. Whole blood without T cell sorting served as the source of isolated total RNA. TCRdb re-called the 5' RACE reads and gives one entry per CDR3 protein, without DNA. In all, the sample yields some 130,000 distinct CDR3 sequences. On this clonotype itself: Its specificity is not known.

CDR3 size: 15 residues. The V gene's germline CDR1 is MDHEN and CDR2 SYDVKM. This clonotype originated in a human donor with ulcerative colitis or Crohn's disease, or a healthy co-twin of an affected twin (not recorded which). Source material: blood. The chain carries TRBV28 and TRBJ1-4; TCRdb picks TRBD1, but there is no DNA to check that call. CDR3 region: CASSPPGPFNEKLFF. The variable domain in full, with the rest retrieved from reference TRBV28 and TRBJ1-4, is DVKVTQSSRYLVKRTGEKVFLECVQDMDHENMFWYRQDPGLGLRLIYFSYDVKMKEKGDIPEGYSVSREKKERFSLILESASTNQTSMYLCASSPPGPFNEKLFFGSGTQLSVL.